This T cell receptor beta chain emerged from a study of blood T cell repertoires in COVID-19. Study in general: COVID-19 samples from acute and convalescent phases originated in the United States, Italy and Spain. The cDNA or gDNA used as material had been derived from T cells, B-cell-depleted T cells, or PBMCs.

The method was immunoSEQ multiplex PCR; TCRdb's version includes in-frame clones alone and lacks a portion of them. The sample records about 280,000 clones, around 85% being singletons. The CDR3 covers 16 residues. The germline V gene has CDR1 MGHRA and CDR2 YSYEKL. V trimming: 1 base; J trimming: 2 bases; junction bases outside the gene matches: 8. The chain employs TRBV4-1 and TRBJ2-7; TRBD2 matches at 7 bases. Sample: peripheral blood. The TCR was taken from a man in his fifties or sixties with active or convalescent COVID-19. CDR3 nucleotide sequence: TGCGCCAGCAGCCAAGCGGGGGGATCAATTACCTACGAGCAGTACTTC. This encodes CASSQAGGSITYEQYF.